This T cell receptor delta chain is drawn from a study of Vδ1+ human thymocytes. The sorted cells were CD3+ Vdelta1+ Vdelta2- thymocytes from alphabeta-depleted thymus. The template was reverse-transcribed extracted RNA. Pooled V-gene forward primers with one constant-region reverse primer generated the CDR3 amplicons by multiplex PCR. TCRdb reanalysed the multiplex PCR reads via CATT. The table shows 70,000 to 90,000 delta-chain clones, with around 32% occurring only once. J lost 7 bases, V lost 4 bases, and 22 bases had no gene match. The germline gives CDR1 TSWWSYY, CDR2 QGS. The CDR3 has 19 amino acids. This clone was detected only a few times. The antigen is not known. Study-level points and caveats: Thymic TRG and TRD repertoires appeared highly polyclonal, with Gaussian CDR3 length distributions.

Sequencing was performed on Vdelta1+ gamma-delta thymocytes from the thymus. The subset denotes: FACS-sorted CD3+ TCRalphabeta- TCRVdelta1+ TCRVdelta2- thymocytes. The clonotype originates from a boy under two years old who had congenital heart surgery. The chain recombines TRDV1 with TRDJ1; 9 nucleotides agree with TRDD3. As DNA, the CDR3 is TGTGCTCTTGGGGTGAACTCTCCCGTTTTACTGGGGGACCCACGTAAACTCATCTTT. Residues: CALGVNSPVLLGDPRKLIF.